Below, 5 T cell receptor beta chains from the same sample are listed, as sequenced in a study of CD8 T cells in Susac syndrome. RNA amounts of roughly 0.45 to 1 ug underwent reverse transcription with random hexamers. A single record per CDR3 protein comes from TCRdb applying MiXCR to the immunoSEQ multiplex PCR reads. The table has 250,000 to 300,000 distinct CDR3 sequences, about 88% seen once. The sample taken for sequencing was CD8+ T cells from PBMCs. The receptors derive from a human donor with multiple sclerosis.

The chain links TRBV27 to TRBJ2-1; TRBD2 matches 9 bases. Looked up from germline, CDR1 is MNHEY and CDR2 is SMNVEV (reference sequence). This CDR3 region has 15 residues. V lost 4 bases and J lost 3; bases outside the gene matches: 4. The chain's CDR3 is CASSSREGLYNEQFF. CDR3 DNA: TGTGCCAGCAGTTCGCGGGAGGGCCTCTACAATGAGCAGTTCTTC.

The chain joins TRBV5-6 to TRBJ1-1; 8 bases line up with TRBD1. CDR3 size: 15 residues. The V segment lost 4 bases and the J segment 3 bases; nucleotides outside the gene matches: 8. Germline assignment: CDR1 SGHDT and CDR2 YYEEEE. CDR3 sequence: CASSLSGQGYTEAFF. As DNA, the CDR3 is TGTGCCAGCAGCCTGAGTGGACAGGGTTACACTGAAGCTTTCTTT.

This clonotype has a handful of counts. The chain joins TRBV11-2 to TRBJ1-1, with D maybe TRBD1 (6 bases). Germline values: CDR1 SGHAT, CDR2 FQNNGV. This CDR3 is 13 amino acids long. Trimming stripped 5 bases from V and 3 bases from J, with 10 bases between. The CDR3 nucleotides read TGTGCCAGCAGCCAGTCAGGGGACACTGAAGCTTTCTTT. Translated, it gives CASSQSGDTEAFF.

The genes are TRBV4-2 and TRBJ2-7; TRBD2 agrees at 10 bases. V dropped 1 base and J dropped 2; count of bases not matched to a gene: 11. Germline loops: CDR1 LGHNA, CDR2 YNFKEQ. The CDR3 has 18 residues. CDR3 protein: CASSQGPPGLAGAYEQYF. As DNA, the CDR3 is TGTGCCAGCAGCCAAGGCCCCCCGGGGCTAGCGGGAGCCTACGAGCAGTACTTC.

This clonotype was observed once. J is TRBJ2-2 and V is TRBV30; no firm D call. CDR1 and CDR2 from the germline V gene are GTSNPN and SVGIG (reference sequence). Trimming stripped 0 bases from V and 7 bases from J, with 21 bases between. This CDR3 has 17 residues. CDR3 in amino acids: CAWSVWLGSLDGGELFF. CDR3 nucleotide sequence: TGTGCCTGGAGTGTATGGTTGGGGTCGTTAGATGGCGGGGAGCTGTTTTTT.